These T cell receptor beta chains were read from a single sample in a study of cytomegalovirus exposure and HLA in healthy donors. The protocol was immunoSEQ multiplex PCR, while the TCRdb copy is restricted to in-frame clones and leaves out a portion. Of approximately 140,000 clones listed, about 85% are singletons. Sequencing was performed on PBMCs. These receptors originate from a human donor in good health. The CDR3 runs from the conserved cysteine through the conserved F or W. A D gene is named only where the DNA matches it firmly. Only some rows state a clone size, as once, few, many or a class for expanded clones.

d_gene: .; abundance: .; len: 16; j_gene: TRBJ1-1; v_gene: TRBV11-3; CDR3nt: TGTGCCAGCAGCTTGGTAGGCCGCCTCGGGGGAGAAGAAGCTTTCTTT; CDR3aa: CASSLVGRLGGEEAFF
d_gene: TRBD1; abundance: .; len: 12; j_gene: TRBJ1-2; v_gene: TRBV10-3; CDR3nt: TGTGCCATCAGCGAGGGGGCCCACGGCTACACCTTC; CDR3aa: CAISEGAHGYTF
d_gene: .; abundance: .; len: 16; j_gene: TRBJ2-3; v_gene: TRBV4-2; CDR3nt: TGTGCCAGCAGCCCCGTAGGGGACTCTTACACAGATACGCAGTATTTT; CDR3aa: CASSPVGDSYTDTQYF
d_gene: .; abundance: .; len: 12; j_gene: TRBJ2-3; v_gene: TRBV5-6; CDR3nt: TGTGCCAGCAGCTTGGTCTCCGATACGCAGTATTTT; CDR3aa: CASSLVSDTQYF
d_gene: TRBD1; abundance: .; len: 17; j_gene: TRBJ2-1; v_gene: TRBV5-1; CDR3nt: TGCGCCAGCAGCCTCCCCACCGGGACAGGGTTTCACAATGAGCAGTTCTTC; CDR3aa: CASSLPTGTGFHNEQFF
d_gene: .; abundance: .; len: 15; j_gene: TRBJ2-7; v_gene: TRBV6-1; CDR3nt: TGTGCCAGCAGGGGCAAACAGGGAAGTGCCTACGAGCAGTACTTC; CDR3aa: CASRGKQGSAYEQYF
d_gene: TRBD2; abundance: .; len: 14; j_gene: TRBJ2-1; v_gene: TRBV5-1; CDR3nt: TGCGCCAGCAGCCAAACGACTAGCACGAATGAGCAGTTCTTC; CDR3aa: CASSQTTSTNEQFF
d_gene: .; abundance: once; len: 14; j_gene: TRBJ1-1; v_gene: TRBV18; CDR3nt: TGTGCCAGCTTCCCCCGGGGGGAGAATTCTGAAGCTTTCTTT; CDR3aa: CASFPRGENSEAFF
d_gene: .; abundance: .; len: 13; j_gene: TRBJ1-5; v_gene: TRBV6-5; CDR3nt: TGTGCCAGTGGGGAGGGTAGATATCAGCCCCAGCATTTT; CDR3aa: CASGEGRYQPQHF
d_gene: .; abundance: .; len: 13; j_gene: TRBJ1-5; v_gene: TRBV19; CDR3nt: TGTGCCAGTAGTATAACGGGAAATCAGCCCCAGCATTTT; CDR3aa: CASSITGNQPQHF
d_gene: .; abundance: .; len: 14; j_gene: TRBJ1-1; v_gene: TRBV15; CDR3nt: TGTGCCACCAGCAGATCCGGGATGAACACTGAAGCTTTCTTT; CDR3aa: CATSRSGMNTEAFF
d_gene: TRBD1; abundance: .; len: 18; j_gene: TRBJ1-4; v_gene: TRBV11-2; CDR3nt: TGTGCCAGCAGTCGTTGGAGGGGACAGGGTTTTAGTGGTGAAAAACTGTTTTTT; CDR3aa: CASSRWRGQGFSGEKLFF
d_gene: TRBD1; abundance: .; len: 15; j_gene: TRBJ2-2; v_gene: TRBV15; CDR3nt: TGTGCCACCAGCAAAGGACAGGCGAACACCGGGGAGCTGTTTTTT; CDR3aa: CATSKGQANTGELFF
d_gene: .; abundance: .; len: 15; j_gene: TRBJ1-5; v_gene: TRBV5-8; CDR3nt: TGTGCCAGCAGCTTGGAGGGACTGCCCAATCAGCCCCAGCATTTT; CDR3aa: CASSLEGLPNQPQHF
d_gene: TRBD2; abundance: .; len: 18; j_gene: TRBJ2-1; v_gene: TRBV7-8; CDR3nt: TGTGCCAGCAGCTTAGGGACTAGCGGAATTCTATCCTACAATGAGCAGTTCTTC; CDR3aa: CASSLGTSGILSYNEQFF
d_gene: TRBD2; abundance: .; len: 17; j_gene: TRBJ2-1; v_gene: TRBV11-3; CDR3nt: TGTGCCAGCAGCCCCCATAGACTAGCGGGAAGAGGTAATGAGCAGTTCTTC; CDR3aa: CASSPHRLAGRGNEQFF
d_gene: .; abundance: .; len: 15; j_gene: TRBJ2-5; v_gene: TRBV6-5; CDR3nt: TGTGCCAGCACTGATTGGGGAGAGGGGGAAGAGACCCAGTACTTC; CDR3aa: CASTDWGEGEETQYF
d_gene: .; abundance: .; len: 16; j_gene: TRBJ2-1; v_gene: TRBV6-1; CDR3nt: TGTGCCAGCAGTGAAGGAACAGGGCCAGGTAATGAGCGGCAGTTCTTC; CDR3aa: CASSEGTGPGNERQFF
d_gene: TRBD1; abundance: .; len: 16; j_gene: TRBJ1-5; v_gene: TRBV15; CDR3nt: TGTGCCACCAGCAGAAACAGGGGGCAGGGCAATCAGCCCCAGCATTTT; CDR3aa: CATSRNRGQGNQPQHF
d_gene: TRBD1; abundance: .; len: 16; j_gene: TRBJ1-1; v_gene: TRBV30; CDR3nt: TGTGCCTGGCAGACTTGGACAGGGAAGGCGAACACTGAAGCTTTCTTT; CDR3aa: CAWQTWTGKANTEAFF
d_gene: .; abundance: .; len: 16; j_gene: TRBJ2-1; v_gene: TRBV11-2; CDR3nt: TGTGCCAGCAGCTCCACGGGCGGGGGCTCTGGAGGTGAGCAGTTCTTC; CDR3aa: CASSSTGGGSGGEQFF
d_gene: .; abundance: once; len: 18; j_gene: TRBJ1-3; v_gene: TRBV11-3; CDR3nt: TGTGCCAGCAGCTTCACCCTCCCCAGGAAAAACTCTGGAAACACCATATATTTT; CDR3aa: CASSFTLPRKNSGNTIYF
d_gene: .; abundance: .; len: 13; j_gene: TRBJ2-7; v_gene: TRBV4-3; CDR3nt: TGCGCCAGCAGCTACGGTGTAGCCAACGAGCAGTACTTC; CDR3aa: CASSYGVANEQYF
d_gene: TRBD1; abundance: once; len: 14; j_gene: TRBJ1-5; v_gene: TRBV6-5; CDR3nt: TGTGCCAGCAGTCTACAGGGGACTAATCAGCCCCAGCATTTT; CDR3aa: CASSLQGTNQPQHF
d_gene: TRBD1; abundance: .; len: 14; j_gene: TRBJ1-4; v_gene: TRBV25-1; CDR3nt: TGTGCCAGCAGTGAACAGGGGGGTTATGGGAAACTGTTTTTT; CDR3aa: CASSEQGGYGKLFF
d_gene: .; abundance: .; len: 13; j_gene: TRBJ1-5; v_gene: TRBV6-1; CDR3nt: TGTGCCTGTGGACAGCTTAGCAATCAGCCCCAGCATTTT; CDR3aa: CACGQLSNQPQHF
d_gene: .; abundance: .; len: 18; j_gene: TRBJ1-2; v_gene: TRBV19; CDR3nt: TGTGCCAGTACCGGGGGGGTGGACCCCAGGTTAAGGCACTATGGCTACACCTTC; CDR3aa: CASTGGVDPRLRHYGYTF
d_gene: TRBD1; abundance: .; len: 15; j_gene: TRBJ1-4; v_gene: TRBV10-3; CDR3nt: TGTGCCATCAGTGAAAGGACAGGGAATAATGAAAAACTGTTTTTT; CDR3aa: CAISERTGNNEKLFF
d_gene: .; abundance: .; len: 13; j_gene: TRBJ2-7; v_gene: TRBV19; CDR3nt: TGTGCCAGTAGTCCTCTCGACAGGACCGAGCAGTACTTC; CDR3aa: CASSPLDRTEQYF
d_gene: .; abundance: .; len: 16; j_gene: TRBJ1-3; v_gene: TRBV6-5; CDR3nt: TGTGCCAGCAGTTACCTCCCGGGGAGCTCTGGAAACACCATATATTTT; CDR3aa: CASSYLPGSSGNTIYF
d_gene: .; abundance: .; len: 13; j_gene: TRBJ2-2; v_gene: TRBV6-5; CDR3nt: TGTGCCACGGAGCGGGTGAGGACCGGGGAGCTGTTTTTT; CDR3aa: CATERVRTGELFF
d_gene: .; abundance: .; len: 14; j_gene: TRBJ2-1; v_gene: TRBV27; CDR3nt: TGTGCCAGCAGTTTTCGGGGGAGCTACAATGAGCAGTTCTTC; CDR3aa: CASSFRGSYNEQFF
d_gene: TRBD2; abundance: few; len: 16; j_gene: TRBJ2-1; v_gene: TRBV9; CDR3nt: TGTGCCAGCAGCGTTGGCATGGGACTAGCGGACAATGAGCAGTTCTTC; CDR3aa: CASSVGMGLADNEQFF
d_gene: TRBD2; abundance: .; len: 15; j_gene: TRBJ2-5; v_gene: TRBV7-6; CDR3nt: TGTGCCAGCAGCTCTCGACTAGCGTTCCAAGAGACCCAGTACTTC; CDR3aa: CASSSRLAFQETQYF
d_gene: .; abundance: .; len: 14; j_gene: TRBJ2-1; v_gene: TRBV29-1; CDR3nt: TGCAGCGCCGCCGGGGTTGTACCTAACAATGAGCAGTTCTTC; CDR3aa: CSAAGVVPNNEQFF
d_gene: .; abundance: few; len: 14; j_gene: TRBJ1-1; v_gene: TRBV7-9; CDR3nt: TGTGCCAGCAGCGGCAGGGGAAGGAACACTGAAGCTTTCTTT; CDR3aa: CASSGRGRNTEAFF
d_gene: TRBD2; abundance: .; len: 15; j_gene: TRBJ2-7; v_gene: TRBV19; CDR3nt: TGTGCCAGTAACGACCCGGGACTAGAACGGTACGAGCAGTACTTC; CDR3aa: CASNDPGLERYEQYF
d_gene: TRBD1; abundance: .; len: 14; j_gene: TRBJ1-5; v_gene: TRBV13; CDR3nt: TGTGCCAGCAGCTTGGGACAGGGGGCTCAGCCCCAGCATTTT; CDR3aa: CASSLGQGAQPQHF
d_gene: TRBD1; abundance: .; len: 16; j_gene: TRBJ1-2; v_gene: TRBV6-6; CDR3nt: TGTGCCAGCAGTTCTCCCGGGACAGTCTTTAACTATGGCTACACCTTC; CDR3aa: CASSSPGTVFNYGYTF
d_gene: TRBD1; abundance: .; len: 15; j_gene: TRBJ1-1; v_gene: TRBV19; CDR3nt: TGTGCCAGTAGTATCGGGACAGGGATGAGCACTGAAGCTTTCTTT; CDR3aa: CASSIGTGMSTEAFF
d_gene: .; abundance: .; len: 17; j_gene: TRBJ1-1; v_gene: TRBV27; CDR3nt: TGTGCCAGCAGTTGGAGGAGGACCGGGACACTGAACACTGAAGCTTTCTTT; CDR3aa: CASSWRRTGTLNTEAFF
d_gene: TRBD1; abundance: .; len: 15; j_gene: TRBJ2-2; v_gene: TRBV11-2; CDR3nt: TGTGCCAGCAGCTTAAGGACAGGAACCACCGGGGAGCTGTTTTTT; CDR3aa: CASSLRTGTTGELFF
d_gene: .; abundance: .; len: 16; j_gene: TRBJ2-3; v_gene: TRBV19; CDR3nt: TGTGCCAGTAGTATGTATGGGACACCTAGCACAGATACGCAGTATTTT; CDR3aa: CASSMYGTPSTDTQYF
d_gene: .; abundance: .; len: 16; j_gene: TRBJ2-3; v_gene: TRBV30; CDR3nt: TGTGCCTGGACCAGAACCGCGGGACAGCGCACAGATACGCAGTATTTT; CDR3aa: CAWTRTAGQRTDTQYF
d_gene: .; abundance: .; len: 14; j_gene: TRBJ2-7; v_gene: TRBV7-9; CDR3nt: TGTGCCAGCAGCTCCTCTCAGGGGAGAGGCGAGCAGTACTTC; CDR3aa: CASSSSQGRGEQYF
d_gene: .; abundance: .; len: 15; j_gene: TRBJ2-7; v_gene: TRBV7-8; CDR3nt: TGTGCCAGCACTCACCCAGGGGCTTTTCGGGACGAGCAGTACTTC; CDR3aa: CASTHPGAFRDEQYF
d_gene: .; abundance: .; len: 17; j_gene: TRBJ1-2; v_gene: TRBV5-6; CDR3nt: TGTGCCAGCAGCTTGTTTAGGCCCGGGCGGGGAAACTATGGCTACACCTTC; CDR3aa: CASSLFRPGRGNYGYTF